These 31 T cell receptor beta chains were all obtained from the same sample, sequenced in a study of blood T cell repertoires in COVID-19. TCRdb's table, derived via immunoSEQ multiplex PCR, lists solely in-frame clones and lacks some. The sample includes approximately 350,000 clones, 70% to 90% of them seen just once. Input material: peripheral blood. The source is a man aged 35-49 years with acute or convalescent COVID-19.

This clone was recorded only once. This chain connects TRBV10-1 to TRBJ2-3, with 11 bases matching TRBD2. The CDR3 consists of 14 residues. Trimming cost V 8 bases and J 7 bases; bases outside gene matches: 8. Germline V lookup: CDR1 WNHNN, CDR2 SYGVQD (reference sequence). The CDR3 sequence is CASRPSGRTNTQYF. The DNA of the CDR3 is TGCGCCAGCCGCCCTAGCGGGAGGACAAATACGCAGTATTTT.

This chain uses TRBV2 with TRBJ2-2; 7 nucleotides line up with TRBD2. V gave up 8 bases and J gave up 0 bases; unmatched junction bases: 6. There are 15 residues in the CDR3. CDR1 and CDR2 from the germline V gene are SNHLY and FYNNEI. CDR3 sequence reads: CASATGTTNTGELFF. DNA of the CDR3: TGTGCCAGCGCGACCGGGACTACGAACACCGGGGAGCTGTTTTTT.

This chain connects TRBV6-5 to TRBJ2-1; 14 positions match TRBD2. Germline CDR1 MNHEY, CDR2 SVGAGI. With 4 bases clipped from V and 8 bases from J, the junction kept 4 bases outside the gene matches. The CDR3 spans 15 residues. The CDR3 DNA is TGTGCCAGCAGTTGGGGGACTAGCGGGAGCTATGAGCAGTTCTTC. It translates to CASSWGTSGSYEQFF.

This sequence joins TRBV4-1 and TRBJ2-7; D perhaps matches TRBD2 (7 bases). CDR3 length: 18 amino acids. The V end was cut by 4 bases, the J end by 0 bases, with 22 bases between. The germline V gene has CDR1 MGHRA and CDR2 YSYEKL. DNA for the CDR3: TGCGCCAGCAGCCCGAGAGGGGGGGTGGGAGAAAGCTCCTACGAGCAGTACTTC. Its protein product is CASSPRGGVGESSYEQYF.

This clone was counted only a few times. V usage is TRBV11-2 and J usage is TRBJ1-1; perhaps TRBD1 as D (6 bases). This CDR3 contains 14 residues. Per germline, CDR1 SGHAT and CDR2 FQNNGV. V was clipped by 2 bases and J by 1 base, with 8 bases between them. CDR3 nucleotides: TGTGCCAGCAGCTTATGGGGACAGAACACTGAAGCTTTCTTT. Its protein is CASSLWGQNTEAFF. The full variable domain, rest sourced from reference TRBV11-2 and TRBJ1-1, is EAGVAQSPRYKIIEKRQSVAFWCNPISGHATLYWYQQILGQGPKLLIQFQNNGVVDDSQLPKDRFSAERLKGVDSTLKIQPAKLEDSAVYLCASSLWGQNTEAFFGQGTRLTVV.

The V gene is TRBV28, the J gene TRBJ1-2, with unresolved D. Trimming stripped 7 bases from V and 3 bases from J, with 15 bases between. Germline-derived CDR1 and CDR2 are MDHEN and SYDVKM. CDR3 length equals 14 residues. CDR3 sequence (DNA): TGTGCCAGCATATATAGCCGGAGACACTATGGCTACACCTTC. It is translated as CASIYSRRHYGYTF.

J is TRBJ2-2 and V is TRBV11-3; perhaps TRBD2 as D (5 bases). The germline V gene encodes CDR1 SGHNT and CDR2 YENEEA. V lost 1 base, J lost 1 base, and 10 bases lay in between. This CDR3 spans 16 amino acids. In DNA form, the CDR3 reads TGTGCCAGCAGCTTAGGCGCAGGACTGAACACCGGGGAGCTGTTTTTT. Encoded protein: CASSLGAGLNTGELFF.

The gene calls are TRBV2 and TRBJ1-2, with D unclear. V was clipped by 0 bases and J by 4 bases, with 12 bases between them. This CDR3 spans 15 amino acids. Germline V gives CDR1 SNHLY, CDR2 FYNNEI. The CDR3 here is CASSEARQPVYGYTF. The CDR3 DNA reads TGTGCCAGCAGTGAAGCGCGGCAGCCCGTCTATGGCTACACCTTC.

The chain carries TRBV30 and TRBJ2-7; tentatively, D is TRBD1 (5 bases). This CDR3 region has 10 residues. Germline V gene sequence: CDR1 GTSNPN, CDR2 SVGIG (reference sequence). The CDR3 is CAWGTYEQYF. CDR3 bases: TGTGCTTGGGGCACATACGAGCAGTACTTC.

The chain is built from TRBV30 and TRBJ2-7, with D perhaps matching TRBD1 (6 bases). In germline, CDR1 is GTSNPN, CDR2 SVGIG (reference sequence). The V gene lost 4 bases and the J gene lost 0 bases, with 13 bases spanning the gap. This CDR3 is 14 amino acids long. The DNA of the CDR3 is TGTGCCTGGACGCGCGACAGGAGCTCCTACGAGCAGTACTTC. Amino acids: CAWTRDRSSYEQYF.

The chain joins TRBV19 to TRBJ2-6; 7 bases align to TRBD1. The CDR3 totals 17 residues. With 7 bases clipped from V and 0 bases from J, the junction kept 9 bases outside the gene matches. Germline assignment: CDR1 LNHDA and CDR2 SQIVND (reference sequence). The CDR3 spells CASTTPGQYSGANVLTF. The CDR3 DNA sequence: TGTGCCAGTACCACCCCGGGACAGTACTCTGGGGCCAACGTCCTGACTTTC.

The chain carries TRBV6-4 and TRBJ2-1; 10 nucleotides match TRBD2. The ends lost 5 bases at V and 6 bases at J; junction bases unmatched: 7. The CDR3 length is 15 residues. The germline V gene has CDR1 MRHNA and CDR2 SNTAGT. CDR3: CASSILAGEFNEQFF. The DNA of the CDR3 is TGTGCCAGCAGTATTCTAGCGGGGGAGTTCAATGAGCAGTTCTTC.

This clone was recorded a few times. V gene TRBV5-4 combines with J gene TRBJ2-2; weak D call: TRBD2 (6 bases). The CDR3 extends over 14 amino acids. Trimming removed 3 bases from V and 6 bases from J, with 12 bases in between. Germline assignment: CDR1 SGHNT and CDR2 YYREEE (reference sequence). This CDR3 reads CASSYRTTAGELFF. CDR3 in DNA: TGTGCCAGCAGCTATCGGACTACAGCCGGGGAGCTGTTTTTT. The full variable domain, completed using reference TRBV5-4 and TRBJ2-2, is ETGVTQSPTHLIKTRGQQVTLRCSSQSGHNTVSWYQQALGQGPQFIFQYYREEENGRGNFPPRFSGLQFPNYSSELNVNALELDDSALYLCASSYRTTAGELFFGEGSRLTVL.

V gene TRBV10-3 combines with J gene TRBJ2-7; possible D gene TRBD1, 6 bases. CDR1 is ENHRY, CDR2 SYGVKD, per germline. The CDR3 is 19 amino acids. The V end was cut by 6 bases, the J end by 2 bases, with 29 bases between. In nucleotides, the CDR3 is TGTGCCATCAGGGGGCCCCGGGACACCCCTGGATTTCTTACCTACGAGCAGTACTTC. It specifies CAIRGPRDTPGFLTYEQYF.

The chain carries TRBV6-5 and TRBJ1-2; tentative D call: TRBD1 (5 bases). The CDR3 is 13 residues long. Germline loops: CDR1 MNHEY, CDR2 SVGAGI. The V end lost 6 bases, the J end lost 4 bases, and 12 bases lay between the germline ends. This CDR3 is CASRQTEFYGYTF. CDR3 nucleotides: TGTGCCAGCAGACAGACAGAGTTCTATGGCTACACCTTC.

This clone occurred a few times. The chain uses TRBV4-1 and TRBJ1-2; 12 bases are a match to TRBD1. Germline CDR1 and CDR2: MGHRA and YSYEKL. With 8 bases clipped from V and 6 bases from J, the junction kept 7 bases outside the gene matches. The CDR3 is made up of 14 amino acids. The CDR3 DNA follows: TGCGCCAGCGGGACAGGGGGCGCTTTGCATGGCTACACCTTC. Its translation is CASGTGGALHGYTF.

The chain joins TRBV6-5 to TRBJ2-1, with 11 bases fitting TRBD2. V lost 7 bases and J lost 9; bases outside the gene matches: 11. The CDR3 length is 15 residues. CDR1 is MNHEY and CDR2 is SVGAGI in the germline V gene. CDR3 in amino acids: CASTSGRRVSSEQFF. Here the CDR3 DNA reads TGTGCCAGCACTAGCGGGAGGAGAGTCTCGAGTGAGCAGTTCTTC.

A word on this clone: At one boundary the junction diverges from the germline segment, which might be a read error. This chain uses TRBV6-5 with TRBJ1-4; 9 nucleotides align to TRBD1. Germline CDR1 reads MNHEY; CDR2 reads SVGAGI. The CDR3 spans 12 residues. CDR3 sequence reads: CASSLGQGTLVF. The DNA for the CDR3 is TGTGCCAGCAGTTTGGGACAGGGAACTTTGGTTTTT.

The chain carries TRBV19 and TRBJ2-1; tentative D call: TRBD2 (6 bases). The CDR3 has 18 amino acids. Trimming removed 4 bases at V and 0 bases at J, with 19 bases between. The germline V gene encodes CDR1 LNHDA and CDR2 SQIVND (reference sequence). The CDR3 loop is CASSRPFGGPSSYNEQFF. In DNA form, the CDR3 reads TGTGCCAGTAGTAGACCCTTCGGAGGGCCAAGCTCCTACAATGAGCAGTTCTTC.

The J gene is TRBJ2-7, the V gene TRBV4-3; a possible D gene is TRBD1 (5 bases). V lost 0 bases, J lost 7 bases, and 16 bases lay in between. CDR3 length: 15 residues. The germline CDR1 and CDR2 sequences are LGHNA and YSLEER. The CDR3: CASSQDRVTSAEQYF. CDR3 DNA sequence: TGCGCCAGCAGCCAAGACAGGGTGACCTCAGCTGAGCAGTACTTC.

J is TRBJ2-7 and V is TRBV27, with TRBD1 matching over 9 bases. The V gene's germline CDR1 is MNHEY and CDR2 SMNVEV (reference sequence). The V segment lost 5 bases and the J segment 5 bases; nucleotides outside the gene matches: 13. This CDR3 region has 16 residues. CDR3 DNA: TGTGCCAGCAGTCCTTGGACAGGGGTTCGTCATAACGAGCAGTACTTC. Protein sequence: CASSPWTGVRHNEQYF.

The chain combines TRBV7-9 with TRBJ2-7; 10 bases are a match to TRBD2. Germline-derived CDR1 and CDR2 are SEHNR and FQNEAQ (reference sequence). This CDR3 has 16 residues. Trimming removed 5 bases from V and 0 bases from J; junction bases left unmatched: 7. This CDR3 reads CASSGGLAVGSYEQYF. CDR3 DNA sequence: TGTGCCAGCAGCGGTGGACTAGCGGTGGGCTCCTACGAGCAGTACTTC. Full variable domain (remainder filled in from reference TRBV7-9 and TRBJ2-7): DTGVSQNPRHKITKRGQNVTFRCDPISEHNRLYWYRQTLGQGPEFLTYFQNEAQLEKSRLLSDRFSAERPKGSFSTLEIQRTEQGDSAMYLCASSGGLAVGSYEQYFGPGTRLTVT.

The V gene is TRBV24-1, the J gene TRBJ2-3; 12 nucleotides match TRBD2. The V gene end was trimmed by 3 bases and the J gene end by 8 bases; junction bases not matched to a gene: 11. The CDR3 has 17 amino acids. Germline-derived CDR1 and CDR2 are KGHDR and SFDVKD. CDR3 DNA: TGTGCCACCAGTGATGCCACTAGCGGGAGGACCTCAGGTACGCAGTATTTT. This gives the protein CATSDATSGRTSGTQYF.

The chain joins TRBV7-6 to TRBJ2-1; 7 bases match TRBD2. The V and J ends lost 3 bases and 0 bases, in that order; junction bases with no gene match: 2. Germline V lookup: CDR1 SGHVS, CDR2 FNYEAQ. The CDR3 runs 15 residues. Written as DNA, the CDR3 is TGTGCCAGCAGCTTGGGGGGGACCTCCTACAATGAGCAGTTCTTC. It translates to CASSLGGTSYNEQFF.

CDR3: CASRAGWGNYEQYF. The CDR3 DNA reads as TGTGCCAGCAGGGCGGGGTGGGGAAACTACGAGCAGTACTTC. V is TRBV28 and J is TRBJ2-7; a weak D match, TRBD2 (6 bases). Trimming stripped 6 bases from V and 3 bases from J, with 15 bases between. Germline assignment: CDR1 MDHEN and CDR2 SYDVKM. The CDR3 totals 14 residues. Full variable domain (remainder filled in from reference TRBV28 and TRBJ2-7): DVKVTQSSRYLVKRTGEKVFLECVQDMDHENMFWYRQDPGLGLRLIYFSYDVKMKEKGDIPEGYSVSREKKERFSLILESASTNQTSMYLCASRAGWGNYEQYFGPGTRLTVT.

A single count supports this clone. This rearrangement joins TRBV5-5 to TRBJ2-1, with 7 bases lining up with TRBD1. V dropped 4 bases and J dropped 3; count of bases not matched to a gene: 4. CDR1 is SGHKS, CDR2 YYEKEE, per germline (reference sequence). This CDR3 contains 14 residues. CDR3 nucleotide sequence: TGTGCCAGCAGCCCCCCAGGGGGCTACAATGAGCAGTTCTTC. This gives the protein CASSPPGGYNEQFF.

The chain combines TRBV28 with TRBJ2-1; 10 bases fit TRBD2. Trimming at V came to 2 bases and at J to 6 bases, leaving 4 bases not matched to a gene. The CDR3 consists of 15 residues. From germline, CDR1 is MDHEN and CDR2 SYDVKM. Here the CDR3 DNA reads TGTGCCAGCAGTTTAGAGCGGGAGGGCGGCAATGAGCAGTTCTTC. Encoded protein: CASSLEREGGNEQFF.

The chain recombines TRBV5-1 with TRBJ2-2, with 7 bases matching TRBD1. The length of the CDR3 is 15 residues. Looked up from germline, CDR1 is SGHRS and CDR2 is YFSETQ. Trimming at V came to 4 bases and at J to 1 base, leaving 4 bases not matched to a gene. As DNA, the CDR3 is TGCGCCAGCAGCCCCCGGACAGGGAACACCGGGGAGCTGTTTTTT. Translating it yields CASSPRTGNTGELFF.

The CDR3 protein is CASSAGTGSGNTIYF. CDR3 nucleotide sequence: TGCGCCAGCAGCGCGGGTACGGGCTCTGGAAACACCATATATTTT. The rearrangement joins TRBV5-1 to TRBJ1-3; D uncertain. V was clipped by 4 bases and J by 0 bases, with 11 bases between them. From germline, CDR1 is SGHRS and CDR2 YFSETQ. The CDR3 loop spans 15 amino acids.

A word on this clone: Different DNA sequences within this sample yield the same CDR3. The chain couples TRBV3-1 (or the pseudogene TRBV3-2) to TRBJ1-1; possible D gene TRBD1, 5 bases. The CDR3 runs to 12 residues. V lost 3 bases to trimming and J lost 10 bases, with 12 bases between them. Germline CDR1 LGHDT, CDR2 YNNKEL (reference sequence). In nucleotides, the CDR3 is TGTGCCAGCAGCCAGGGCCCCGGGGGAGCTTTCTTT. Amino acids: CASSQGPGGAFF.

This clone was recorded once. The chain has TRBV11-2 and TRBJ2-7, with 8 bases fitting TRBD1. The V gene end was trimmed by 1 base and the J gene end by 7 bases; junction bases not matched to a gene: 9. Per germline, CDR1 SGHAT and CDR2 FQNNGV. CDR3 size: 15 residues. CDR3 in amino acids: CASSLAGQGAWEQYF. The CDR3 DNA follows: TGTGCCAGCAGCTTAGCGGGTCAGGGGGCGTGGGAGCAGTACTTC.